Included here is one T cell receptor (beta chain) sequence, with context. The antigen remains unidentified. Nominally healthy donors were sampled, though unrecorded immune exposures were likely. The PCR made use of 60 Vbeta and 13 Jbeta primers. Profiling relied on immunoSEQ multiplex PCR, and the TCRdb table lists in-frame clones only, not all of them. The top ten clones hold over 1.5% of a sample with about 120,000 clones, about four fifths of them seen once. These data belong to a study of cytomegalovirus exposure and HLA in healthy donors. The CDR3 spans 14 residues. Germline CDR1 reads WNHNN; CDR2 reads SYGVQD (reference sequence). V shed 3 bases and J 7 bases; nucleotides not matched to a gene: 6. Points from the study as a whole: In a later analysis, CMV-associated beta chains were mostly HLA-associated, it appeared. For TCR beta chains, V- and J-gene trimming was later linked to a missense DCLRE1C variant. Productive rates of about 87% or about 30% were seen for most TCR beta V segments in an earlier analysis.

The V and J genes are TRBV10-1 and TRBJ2-1; TRBD1 matches 7 bases. The TCR sequence derives from a woman younger than 30 in good health and CMV-seronegative. The material sequenced was PBMCs. The CDR3 nucleotides read TGCGCCAGCAGTGAATCGGGCAGGGGGAATGAGCAGTTCTTC. Translation: CASSESGRGNEQFF.